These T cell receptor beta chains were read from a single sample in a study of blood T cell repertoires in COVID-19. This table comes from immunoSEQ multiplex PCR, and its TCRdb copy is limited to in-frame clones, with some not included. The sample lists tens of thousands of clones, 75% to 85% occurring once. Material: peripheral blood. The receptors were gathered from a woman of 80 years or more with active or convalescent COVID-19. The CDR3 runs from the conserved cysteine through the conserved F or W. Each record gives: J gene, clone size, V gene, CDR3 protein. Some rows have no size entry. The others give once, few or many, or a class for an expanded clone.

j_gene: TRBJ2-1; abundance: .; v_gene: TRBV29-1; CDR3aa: CSLQTSGYNEQFF
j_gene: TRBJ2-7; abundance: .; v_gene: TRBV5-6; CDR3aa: CASSLEWGPATARYEQYF
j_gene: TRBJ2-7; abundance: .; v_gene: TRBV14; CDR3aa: CASSHLPGQGWEQYF
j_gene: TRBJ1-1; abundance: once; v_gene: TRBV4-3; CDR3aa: CASSHLATGGYTEAFF
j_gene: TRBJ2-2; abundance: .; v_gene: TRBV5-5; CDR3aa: CASSLGTGNPGELFF
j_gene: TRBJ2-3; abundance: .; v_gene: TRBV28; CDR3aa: CASSRPGGSTDTQYF
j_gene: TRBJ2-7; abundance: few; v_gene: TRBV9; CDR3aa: CASSVVHSGEQYF
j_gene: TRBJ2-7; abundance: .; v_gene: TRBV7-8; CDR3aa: CASSSLYTYEQYF
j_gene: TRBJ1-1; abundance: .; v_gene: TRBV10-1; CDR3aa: CASSDPPVTNTEAFF
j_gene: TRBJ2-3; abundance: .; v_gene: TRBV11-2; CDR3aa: CASSLERTDTQYF
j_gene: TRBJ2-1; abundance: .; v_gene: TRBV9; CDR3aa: CASSLSGASYNEQFF
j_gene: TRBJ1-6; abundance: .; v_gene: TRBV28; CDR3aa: CAGRSRSSYNSPLHF
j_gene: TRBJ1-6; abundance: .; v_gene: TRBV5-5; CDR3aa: CASSPRTGYNSPLHF
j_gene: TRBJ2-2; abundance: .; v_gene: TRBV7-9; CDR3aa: CASSFPANTGELFF
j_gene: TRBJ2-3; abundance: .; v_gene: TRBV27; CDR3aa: CAPGRERFHTDTQYF
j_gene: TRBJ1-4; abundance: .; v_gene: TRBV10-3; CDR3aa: CAISEGGDINEKLFF
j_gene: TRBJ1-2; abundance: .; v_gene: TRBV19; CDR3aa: CASRKTGQLYGYTF
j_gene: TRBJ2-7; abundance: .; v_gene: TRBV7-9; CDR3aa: CASSAGTPREQYF
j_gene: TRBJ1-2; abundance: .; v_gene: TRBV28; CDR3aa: CASSLFRTGGNYGYTF
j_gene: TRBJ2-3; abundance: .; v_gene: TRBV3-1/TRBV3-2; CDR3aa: CASSQEPGGKLPDTQYF
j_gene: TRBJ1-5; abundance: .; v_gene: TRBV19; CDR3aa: CASSTYSGNQPQHF
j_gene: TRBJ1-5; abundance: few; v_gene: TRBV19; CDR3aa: CASSSRGTANDQPQHF
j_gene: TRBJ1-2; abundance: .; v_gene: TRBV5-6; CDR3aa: CASRPPGAGEFYGYTF
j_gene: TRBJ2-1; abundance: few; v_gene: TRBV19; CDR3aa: CASKGRTRADRHRFF